The 17 T cell receptor beta chains reported below all come from one sample, sequenced in a study of shared clonotypes between healthy human individuals. Generated by immunoSEQ multiplex PCR, the TCRdb table keeps only in-frame clones and is missing some. This repertoire shows roughly 2,000,000 clones, about 94% found once; its top ten account for more than 0.9%. CD8 cells regarded as naive lacked CD45RO, were positively chosen for CCR7, and omitted terminally differentiated effector memory CD45RA+ cells. Specimen: naive CD8+ T cells sorted from blood. These receptors all come from a man between 18 and 35 years old in good health.

V is TRBV29-1 and J is TRBJ2-1, with D unresolved. V lost 4 bases, J lost 3 bases, and 10 bases lay in between. Germline V CDR1 and CDR2: SQVTM, ANQGSEA. The CDR3 sequence is 13 residues long. CDR3 DNA: TGCAGCGTTGTTCCCACTAACTACAATGAGCAGTTCTTC. Protein sequence: CSVVPTNYNEQFF.

For this clone: Other DNA sequences in the same sample also yield this CDR3. The rearrangement joins TRBV18 to TRBJ1-5, with TRBD1 as a possible D gene (6 bases). Trimming cost V 3 bases and J 4 bases, with 10 bases left between them. The CDR3 covers 14 residues. The germline V gene encodes CDR1 KGHSH and CDR2 LQKENI. CDR3 sequence (DNA): TGTGCCAGCTCACCCCAGGGGATTAATCAGCCCCAGCATTTT. The encoded protein is CASSPQGINQPQHF.

V is TRBV4-3 and J is TRBJ1-2, with 8 bases that match TRBD1. The CDR3 extends over 16 amino acids. V lost 1 base and J lost 0; bases outside the gene matches: 4. Looked up from germline, CDR1 is LGHNA and CDR2 is YSLEER. The CDR3 protein is CASSQAPTGANYGYTF. CDR3 DNA: TGCGCCAGCAGCCAAGCCCCGACAGGGGCTAACTATGGCTACACCTTC.

Regarding this clone: This same CDR3 is encoded by further DNA sequences in the sample. This chain joins TRBV7-9 and TRBJ2-5, with 7 bases aligning to TRBD2. This CDR3 spans 14 amino acids. Per germline, CDR1 SEHNR and CDR2 FQNEAQ (reference sequence). With 4 bases clipped from V and 1 base from J, the junction kept 3 bases outside the gene matches. The DNA for the CDR3 is TGTGCCAGCAGCTCCGGGGGGATCCAAGAGACCCAGTACTTC. Encoded protein: CASSSGGIQETQYF. Full variable domain (remainder filled in from reference TRBV7-9 and TRBJ2-5): DTGVSQNPRHKITKRGQNVTFRCDPISEHNRLYWYRQTLGQGPEFLTYFQNEAQLEKSRLLSDRFSAERPKGSFSTLEIQRTEQGDSAMYLCASSSGGIQETQYFGPGTRLLVL.

This clone has just a few counts. The V and J genes are TRBV28 and TRBJ1-1, with 12 positions matching TRBD1. V lost 5 bases, J lost 7 bases, and 11 bases stayed unmatched. The CDR3 spans 16 residues. The germline gives CDR1 MDHEN, CDR2 SYDVKM. The CDR3 coding sequence is TGTGCCAGCAGTCTAATTCCGGGACAGGGGGCCGGTGAAGCTTTCTTT. It is translated as CASSLIPGQGAGEAFF.

The chain combines TRBV9 with TRBJ2-7; tentatively, D is TRBD1 or TRBD2 (5 bases each). Per germline, CDR1 SGDLS and CDR2 YYNGEE. V lost 2 bases and J 4 bases, leaving 10 bases between the germline ends. This CDR3 contains 13 residues. CDR3 DNA: TGTGCCAGCAGCGTCCGGGACGGATACGAGCAGTACTTC. Protein product: CASSVRDGYEQYF.

Notes on this clone: The sample has other DNA sequences that encode this CDR3 too. The chain employs TRBV27 and TRBJ2-5; 7 bases align to TRBD1. The CDR3 spans 13 residues. CDR1 and CDR2 (germline): MNHEY, SMNVEV (reference sequence). The V gene end was trimmed by 3 bases and the J gene end by 4 bases; junction bases not matched to a gene: 2. CDR3 sequence: CASSLPGGETQYF. As DNA, the CDR3 is TGTGCCAGCAGTTTGCCAGGGGGAGAGACCCAGTACTTC.

The chain recombines TRBV7-2 with TRBJ1-3; D remains ambiguous. Germline V CDR1 and CDR2: SGHTA, FQGNSA. Trimming cost V 3 bases and J 0 bases, with 6 bases left between them. The CDR3 totals 14 residues. The CDR3 DNA is TGTGCCAGCAGCTTCCTCGGCTCTGGAAACACCATATATTTT. Amino acids: CASSFLGSGNTIYF.

This chain connects TRBV2 to TRBJ2-7, with D unclear. Trimming took 7 bases from V and 4 from J, leaving 14 bases between them. The CDR3 length is 13 residues. Per germline, CDR1 SNHLY and CDR2 FYNNEI. CDR3 nucleotide sequence: TGTGCCAGCACCTACGTTATTCCTTACGAGCAGTACTTC. Translated: CASTYVIPYEQYF. The whole variable domain, remainder taken from reference TRBV2 and TRBJ2-7, is EPEVTQTPSHQVTQMGQEVILRCVPISNHLYFYWYRQILGQKVEFLVSFYNNEISEKSEIFDDQFSVERPDGSNFTLKIRSTKLEDSAMYFCASTYVIPYEQYFGPGTRLTVT.

The CDR3 DNA sequence: TGTGCCAGCAGCCCAGCCCCCGGTGGTAGGCACGAGCAGTACTTC. Translation: CASSPAPGGRHEQYF. The chain carries TRBV28 and TRBJ2-7; D is uncertain. V dropped 6 bases and J dropped 5 bases, with 20 bases sitting between them. Germline CDR1 and CDR2: MDHEN and SYDVKM. CDR3 size: 15 residues.

This clone was found once. The V gene is TRBV6-6, the J gene TRBJ2-7, with D possibly being TRBD1 (6 bases). In germline, CDR1 is MNHNY, CDR2 SVGAGI (reference sequence). This CDR3 has 12 amino acids. Trimming removed 5 bases at V and 6 bases at J, with 11 bases between. CDR3: CASSPGQSEQYF. CDR3 nucleotide sequence: TGTGCCAGCAGTCCTGGACAGAGCGAGCAGTACTTC.

V and J are TRBV29-1 and TRBJ2-7; 7 bases agree with TRBD1. Looked up from germline, CDR1 is SQVTM and CDR2 is ANQGSEA. V lost 0 bases, J lost 3 bases, and 8 bases stayed unmatched. The CDR3 is 15 amino acids. The CDR3 DNA is TGCAGCGTTGAAGAGGTAACAGGGGTAAACTACGAGCAGTACTTC. It codes for CSVEEVTGVNYEQYF.

The chain has TRBV7-9 and TRBJ1-2; 8 nucleotides line up with TRBD1. Losses at the gene ends were 7 bases for V and 6 bases for J; bases not matched to a gene: 7. Germline V CDR1 and CDR2: SEHNR, FQNEAQ (reference sequence). The CDR3 extends over 13 amino acids. The CDR3 bases are TGTGCCAGCATCCGAACAGGGGGTGATGGCTACACCTTC. Residues: CASIRTGGDGYTF.

This CDR3 reads CASSDSTGELFF. The CDR3, as DNA: TGTGCCAGCAGTGACAGCACCGGGGAGCTGTTTTTT. The V gene is TRBV6-1, the J gene TRBJ2-2, with no clear D. This CDR3 has 12 amino acids. Germline CDR1 is MNHNS and CDR2 is SASEGT. Trimming pared 3 bases from V and 4 bases from J, leaving 3 bases between.

The V and J genes are TRBV9 and TRBJ2-3; weak D call: TRBD2 (6 bases). The CDR3 is 18 amino acids. Germline-derived CDR1 and CDR2 are SGDLS and YYNGEE. V was trimmed by 0 bases and J by 0 bases, leaving 17 bases between them. The CDR3 loop reads CASSVGSGAVTSTDTQYF. CDR3 DNA: TGTGCCAGCAGCGTAGGTAGCGGAGCCGTTACTAGCACAGATACGCAGTATTTT.

This sequence joins TRBV29-1 and TRBJ2-5; D perhaps matches TRBD1 (5 bases). The better agreement between TRBJ2-7 and the DNA end casts doubt on the J call. Germline assignment: CDR1 SQVTM and CDR2 ANQGSEA. The CDR3 totals 13 residues. The CDR3 region is CSVRPDSSYEQYF. CDR3 coding DNA: TGCAGCGTCCGACCTGACAGCTCCTACGAGCAGTACTTC.

The V gene is TRBV7-8, the J gene TRBJ2-7, with D hard to call. The CDR3 is made up of 14 amino acids. CDR1 is SGHVS, CDR2 FQNEAQ, per germline. The V gene lost 5 bases and the J gene lost 1 base, with 12 bases spanning the gap. This chain's CDR3 is CASSPSGGSYEQYF. The DNA for the CDR3 is TGTGCCAGCAGCCCCAGTGGCGGTTCCTACGAGCAGTACTTC.